This TCR beta chain stems from a study of cytomegalovirus exposure and HLA in healthy donors (dated by TCRdb to 2016 to 2017). About the study as a whole: An earlier analysis of under 600 of the donors reported about 250 Gb of sequence data and more than 90 million unique TCR beta sequences from about 200 million T cells. An early release covering about 600 HLA-typed donors comprised approximately 300 gigabases of sequencing data and around 80 million unique TCR sequences. Among the approximately 400 genotyped donors, around 81% belonged to the genetic ancestry cluster associated with self-reported Caucasian donors. The study aimed to test whether signatures of past pathogen exposure could be identified by cataloging public T cell receptors. The study profiled the T cell repertoires of more than 500 subjects by immunosequencing and related them to cytomegalovirus serostatus. In addition to the first cohort of around 670 subjects, a separate validation cohort of over 90 different subjects was used. High-throughput TCR immunosequencing, statistical association of individual TCRs with disease status, and machine learning were combined to predict cytomegalovirus infection status. A later analysis re-analyzed previously published TCR beta repertoires from about 600 donors and added high-resolution HLA genotyping to study TCR occurrence patterns. The later analysis used no new phenotypic data to find candidate immune exposures, relying instead on TCR beta sequences and their occurrence across donors. To decide whether each TCR beta V gene segment behaved as functional or pseudogenic, an earlier analysis of 587 of the donors relied on high-throughput TCR beta sequencing. Donor age, sex, ethnicity and CMV serostatus were compiled together with the repertoire data. In a later genetic analysis, genome-wide SNP genotypes for about 65% of the 666 donors were used, and that subset was treated as a discovery cohort. All discovery cohort repertoires had been generated using a single sequencing platform. HLA typing covered class I and class II loci at four-digit resolution. Typing coverage differed by locus: A, B, C, DRB1 and DQB1 were typed in about 629-640 donors, DQA1 in approximately 520, DPA1 in over 600, and DPB1 in 400 to 490. Four to six DR-DQ haplotypes were handled as single units for association and clustering, since linkage in the cohort was strong. Among about 400 genotyped donors of the cohort, an average of approximately 240,000 unique TCR beta nucleotide sequences was sequenced per donor, of which about 19% were non-productive.

The cohort was made up of approximately 670 healthy bone marrow donors. At the time of sampling, every cohort member was nominally healthy, though immune exposures that went unrecorded were likely present. The donor was CMV seropositive and was included in the group of 289 seropositive cohort members. A peripheral blood sample was collected from each donor, and TCR beta sequencing was performed on peripheral blood mononuclear cells. Genomic DNA extraction from the blood cell samples was performed with the Qiagen DNeasy Blood Extraction Kit. Inclusive of the bounding cysteine and phenylalanine, the CDR3 is 18 residues long. This entry keeps only the CDR3 DNA: 54 bases, framed from base 1. V is trimmed back by 5 bases and J by 6 bases, and the junction contains 22 bases that no gene match accounts for. As encoded in the germline V gene, CDR1 is SGHTA while CDR2 is FQGNSA. Libraries were made using the immunoSEQ multiplex PCR assay. For the multiplex PCR, a mixture combining 60 forward primers for TCR Vbeta segments and 13 reverse primers for TCR Jbeta segments was used. A multiplex PCR assay on genomic DNA amplified the CDR3 region of rearranged TCR beta genes. Amplified TCR beta libraries were sequenced as 87-base-pair reads on the Illumina HiSeq System. In the authors' own workflow: A later analysis counted about 82 million unique TCR beta chains across the 550 to 800 repertoires, and some 11 million of these chains were shared by at least two donors. Raw reads were error-corrected and collapsed into unique sequences by a nearest-neighbor algorithm in which closely related sequences were merged to remove PCR and sequencing errors. To assign V, D and J gene segments, CDR3 sequences were aligned to IMGT reference sequences. For a sequence to be retained, a match of at least six nucleotides was required to both a V gene segment and a J gene segment. A rearrangement was called productive if the CDR3 had no stop codons and remained in frame with V and J, and every other rearrangement was called non-productive. Following IMGT convention, CDR3 was defined as the stretch from the second conserved V-encoded cysteine up to the conserved J-encoded phenylalanine. The earlier analysis of fewer than 700 of the donors excluded sequences that lacked an unambiguous match to a single V gene segment. In an earlier analysis of 587 of the donors, V segments were called functional above 56.7% productive rearrangements and were called segregating when the between-donor standard deviation exceeded 5%. A statistical classification framework was developed to diagnose cytomegalovirus status using the catalog of TCR beta chain sequences. A later analysis assigned V and J genes by comparing TCR nucleotide sequences with IMGT/GENE-DB human TR gene sequences. A later analysis assigned CDR3 sequences and most-parsimonious VDJ recombination scenarios with the TCRdist pipeline. In a later analysis, each TCR beta chain was defined by its CDR3 amino acid sequence together with its V-gene family, and reads lacking a unique V-gene family were excluded. As a way to deal with suspected cross-contamination and a sequencing artifact, a later analysis dropped approximately 570 nucleotide sequences that were highly shared and had low generation probability. For each public chain, a later analysis derived a clonal expansion index from normalized ranks of inferred template counts within each repertoire. In a later analysis, generation probabilities were computed using a VDJ recombination model fitted to out-of-frame rearrangements, and the results were checked against IGoR. Hypergeometric tests were used in a later analysis to score TCR-TCR, TCR-HLA and TCR-CMV co-occurrence, with a repertoire-size bias correction applied to the TCR pairs. To estimate false discovery rates, a later analysis permuted the HLA or CMV assignments 20 times. In a later analysis, co-occurring TCRs were grouped using DBSCAN, and TCRdist sequence similarity was added for clustering within HLA-allele-positive subsets. Repertoires with fewer than 30,000 or more than 120,000 public chains were left out of co-occurrence clustering, as were five repertoires with anomalous nucleotide sharing. TCRdb retrieved this table from immuneACCESS and kept in-frame rearrangements only. Not all clones are present; in checked studies, unresolved V genes account for under half, and no reason is known for the remainder. V and J calls and clone size are copied from that table; D and trimming were computed from the DNA. In all, the sample holds 100,000 to 150,000 clones, and approximately 17% of those were seen once. Of the sample, about 3% falls within the top ten clones.

This clone was seen only a few times. The clone's antigen remains unknown. No base qualities exist here, and no much larger clone lies one base off it. Results the study describes overall, beyond this receptor: Linkage disequilibrium might explain the correlated functional status among segregating V segments, but an unknown experimental factor could not be excluded. The presence/absence analyses assumed that sequencing depth was roughly uniform across donors, and that assumption may not be true. Because HLA typing was unavailable for some donors at each locus, only the typed subset was used in association tests. A later analysis found that TCR association rates varied across HLA loci, with DRB1 alleles showing the most associated TCRs and HLA-C alleles the fewest. Cytomegalovirus status was reported to be diagnosed by the classifier with high specificity and sensitivity in both the original and validation cohorts. In a later genetic analysis, fewer N-insertions in productive TCRs were reported among donors in an Asian-associated ancestry cluster than the approximately 630-donor mean. When HLA alleles, especially DR and DQ, strongly co-occurred, attributing TCR associations to individual alleles was difficult. In an earlier analysis of 587 of the donors, most TCR beta V segments appeared in productive rearrangements about 87% or about 30% of the time, broadly matching IMGT annotations. It was suggested by the authors that the approach could potentially be generalized to other disease states and immunological phenotypes. The earlier analysis of almost 600 of the donors excluded around 17 rarely observed V segments, including chromosome 9 orphons, because counts were too low. Compared with equally common non-associated chains, HLA-associated TCR beta chains in a later analysis were more clonally expanded and had lower generation probabilities. A few of the identified cytomegalovirus-associated TCR beta chains were confirmed in vitro to be specific for cytomegalovirus antigens. At a false discovery rate of 0.05, a later analysis linked 16,000 or so TCR beta sequences to specific HLA alleles. Across donors, most TCR sequences were observed very rarely, whereas some public TCRs were present in many individuals. A group of highly shared sequence variants was considered likely to be a technical artifact of the sequencing pipeline. V-gene and J-gene trimming of TCR beta chains was associated with a missense DCLRE1C variant in a later genetic analysis, and the association was replicated in an independent cohort. CMV serostatus was the only immune exposure information available for the cohort. According to a later analysis, most CMV-associated TCR beta chains appeared to be HLA-restricted, and the HLA associations seemed to be driven largely by CMV exposure. Because the 87-base-pair reads could not distinguish some IMGT-functional V segments, including TRBV6-2 and TRBV6-3, those segments were excluded. A further reported finding was that TCR beta sequences accurately predicted the HLA-A and HLA-B alleles for most subjects in the first cohort. The study listed 150 to 200 TCR beta chains as associated with cytomegalovirus. Several of the top co-occurrence clusters appeared to be linked to parvovirus B19, influenza, CMV and Epstein-Barr virus, according to a later analysis. Only TCR beta chains were sequenced in this cohort, and the absence of alpha or paired-chain data limited detectable features.

Input material: PBMCs. This sequence was found in a female donor in good health and CMV-seropositive. This sequence uses TRBV7-2 and TRBJ2-7; 7 bases in between match TRBD2. The CDR3 region has the sequence CASSPTPLGSGKSGEQYF. At the DNA level, the sequence is TGTGCCAGCAGCCCCACGCCTTTGGGAAGCGGGAAGTCGGGCGAGCAGTACTTC.